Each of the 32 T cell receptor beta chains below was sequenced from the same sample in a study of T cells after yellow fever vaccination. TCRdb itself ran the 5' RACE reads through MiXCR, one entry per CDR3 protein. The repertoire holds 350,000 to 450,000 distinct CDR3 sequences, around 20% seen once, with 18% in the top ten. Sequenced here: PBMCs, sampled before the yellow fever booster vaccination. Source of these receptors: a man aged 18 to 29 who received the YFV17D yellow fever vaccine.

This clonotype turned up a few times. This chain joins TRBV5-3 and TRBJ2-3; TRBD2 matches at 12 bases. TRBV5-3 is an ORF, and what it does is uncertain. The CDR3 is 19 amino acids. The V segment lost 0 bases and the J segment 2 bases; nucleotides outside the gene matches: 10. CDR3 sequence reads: CARSLAASGGEKFTDTQYF. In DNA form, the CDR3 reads TGTGCCAGAAGCTTGGCCGCTAGCGGGGGGGAGAAGTTCACAGATACGCAGTATTTT.

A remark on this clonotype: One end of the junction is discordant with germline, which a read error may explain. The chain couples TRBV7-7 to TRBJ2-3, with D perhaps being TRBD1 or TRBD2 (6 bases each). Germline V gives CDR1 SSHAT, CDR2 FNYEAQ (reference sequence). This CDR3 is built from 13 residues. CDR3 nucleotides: TGTGCTAGCAGCACCTCGGGGGCCGATACGCAGTATTTT. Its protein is CASSTSGADTQYF.

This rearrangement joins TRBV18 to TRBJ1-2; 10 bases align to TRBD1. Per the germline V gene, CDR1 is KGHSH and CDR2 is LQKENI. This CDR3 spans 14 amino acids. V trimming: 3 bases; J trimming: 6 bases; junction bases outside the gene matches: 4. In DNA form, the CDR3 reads TGTGCCAGCTCACCTGGGACAGGGGAACATGGCTACACCTTC. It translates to CASSPGTGEHGYTF. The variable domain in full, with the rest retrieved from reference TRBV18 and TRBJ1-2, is NAGVMQNPRHLVRRRGQEARLRCSPMKGHSHVYWYRQLPEEGLKFMVYLQKENIIDESGMPKERFSAEFPKEGPSILRIQQVVRGDSAAYFCASSPGTGEHGYTFGSGTRLTVV.

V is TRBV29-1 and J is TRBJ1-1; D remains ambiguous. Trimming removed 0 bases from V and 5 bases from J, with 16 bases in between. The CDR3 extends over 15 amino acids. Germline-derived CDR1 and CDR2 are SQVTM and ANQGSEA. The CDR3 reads CSVEDQVGTTTEAFF. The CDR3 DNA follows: TGCAGCGTTGAAGATCAGGTGGGAACGACTACTGAAGCTTTCTTT.

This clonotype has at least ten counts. CDR3 residues: CASSWAGAETDTQYF. The DNA of the CDR3 is TGCGCCAGCAGCTGGGCCGGGGCGGAGACAGATACGCAGTATTTT. This chain joins TRBV5-1 and TRBJ2-3; the D call may be TRBD1 or TRBD2 (5 bases each). CDR1 is SGHRS and CDR2 is YFSETQ in the germline V gene. V dropped 3 bases and J dropped 3 bases, with 14 bases sitting between them. The CDR3 is made up of 15 amino acids.

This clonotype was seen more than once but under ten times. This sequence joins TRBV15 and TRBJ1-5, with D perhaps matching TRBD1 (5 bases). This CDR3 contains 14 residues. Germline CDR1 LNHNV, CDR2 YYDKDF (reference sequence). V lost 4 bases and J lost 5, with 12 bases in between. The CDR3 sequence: CATSTRQSHQPQHF. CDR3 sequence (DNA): TGTGCCACCAGCACTAGACAGAGCCATCAGCCCCAGCATTTT.

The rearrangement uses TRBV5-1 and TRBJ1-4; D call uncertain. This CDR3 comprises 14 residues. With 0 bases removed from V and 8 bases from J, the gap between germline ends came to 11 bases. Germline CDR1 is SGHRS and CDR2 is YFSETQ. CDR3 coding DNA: TGCGCCAGCAGCTTGGGAGCGGTCAGCGAAAAACTGTTTTTT. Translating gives CASSLGAVSEKLFF.

The CDR3 DNA is TGTGCCAGCAGCTTAGGGGTAGCCGGGGAGCTGTTTTTT. Encoded protein: CASSLGVAGELFF. V gene TRBV11-2 combines with J gene TRBJ2-2; D is uncertain. This CDR3 spans 13 amino acids. Trimming removed 1 base at V and 6 bases at J, with 6 bases between. CDR1 is SGHAT and CDR2 is FQNNGV in the germline V gene.

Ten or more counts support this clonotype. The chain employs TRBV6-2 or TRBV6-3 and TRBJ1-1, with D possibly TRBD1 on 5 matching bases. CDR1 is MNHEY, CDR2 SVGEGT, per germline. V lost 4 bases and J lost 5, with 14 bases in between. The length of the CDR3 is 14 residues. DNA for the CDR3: TGTGCCAGCAGTTTTCCAGGGTGGGAGACTGAAGCTTTCTTT. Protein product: CASSFPGWETEAFF.

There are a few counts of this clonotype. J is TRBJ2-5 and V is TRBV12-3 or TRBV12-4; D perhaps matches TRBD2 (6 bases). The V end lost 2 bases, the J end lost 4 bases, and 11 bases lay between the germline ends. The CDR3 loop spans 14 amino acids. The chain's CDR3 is CASSLSLARETQYF. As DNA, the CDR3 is TGTGCCAGCAGTTTAAGCCTAGCGAGAGAGACCCAGTACTTC.

This chain's CDR3 is CASSQGGLGQPQHF. CDR3 nucleotide sequence: TGTGCCAGCAGCCAAGGAGGATTGGGTCAGCCCCAGCATTTT. The chain links TRBV14 to TRBJ1-5; D remains ambiguous. Germline-derived CDR1 and CDR2 are SGHDN and FVKESK. This CDR3 contains 14 residues. V shed 1 base and J shed 6 bases, with 10 bases lying between them.

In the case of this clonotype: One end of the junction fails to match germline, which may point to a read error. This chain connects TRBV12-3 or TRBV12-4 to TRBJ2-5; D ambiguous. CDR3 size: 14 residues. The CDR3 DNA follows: TGTGCCAGCAGTCCCTGGGCTGCCCAACAGACCCAGTACTTC. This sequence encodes CASSPWAAQQTQYF.

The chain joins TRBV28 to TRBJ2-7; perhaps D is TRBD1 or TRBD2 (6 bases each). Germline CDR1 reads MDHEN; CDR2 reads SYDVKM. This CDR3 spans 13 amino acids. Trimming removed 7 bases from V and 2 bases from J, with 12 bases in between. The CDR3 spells CASMEGGTYEQYV. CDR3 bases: TGTGCCAGCATGGAGGGGGGCACCTACGAGCAGTACGTC.

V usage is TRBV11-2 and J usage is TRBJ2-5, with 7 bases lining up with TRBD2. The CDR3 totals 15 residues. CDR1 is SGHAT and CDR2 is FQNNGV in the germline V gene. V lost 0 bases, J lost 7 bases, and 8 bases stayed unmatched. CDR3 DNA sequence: TGTGCCAGCAGCTTAGAATCCGGGACTATCCGGACCCAGTACTTC. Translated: CASSLESGTIRTQYF. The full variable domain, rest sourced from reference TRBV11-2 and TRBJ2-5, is EAGVAQSPRYKIIEKRQSVAFWCNPISGHATLYWYQQILGQGPKLLIQFQNNGVVDDSQLPKDRFSAERLKGVDSTLKIQPAKLEDSAVYLCASSLESGTIRTQYFGPGTRLLVL.

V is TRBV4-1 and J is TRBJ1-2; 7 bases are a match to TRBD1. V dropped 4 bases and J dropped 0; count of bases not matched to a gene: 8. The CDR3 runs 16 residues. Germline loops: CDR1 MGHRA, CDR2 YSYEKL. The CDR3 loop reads CASSRSGTDSNYGYTF. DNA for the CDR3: TGCGCCAGCAGCCGATCCGGGACAGACTCTAACTATGGCTACACCTTC.

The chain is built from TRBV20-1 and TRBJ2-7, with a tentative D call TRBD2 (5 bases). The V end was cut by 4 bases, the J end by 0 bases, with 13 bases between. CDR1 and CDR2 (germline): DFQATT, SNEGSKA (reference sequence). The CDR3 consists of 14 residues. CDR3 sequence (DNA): TGCAGTGCTACCCCACCGGGGATCTCCTACGAGCAGTACTTC. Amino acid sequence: CSATPPGISYEQYF.

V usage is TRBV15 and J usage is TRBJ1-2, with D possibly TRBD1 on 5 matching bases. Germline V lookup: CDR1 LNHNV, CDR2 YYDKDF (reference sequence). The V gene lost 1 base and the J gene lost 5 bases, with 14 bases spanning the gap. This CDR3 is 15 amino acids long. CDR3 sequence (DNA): TGTGCCACCAGCAGAGGAGGAGGGGAGGGTTATGGCTACACCTTC. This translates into CATSRGGGEGYGYTF.

This CDR3 reads CASSPEGLTEAFF. As DNA, the CDR3 is TGTGCCAGCAGTCCCGAGGGGTTGACTGAAGCTTTCTTT. The chain joins TRBV9 to TRBJ1-1, with TRBD1 as a possible D gene (5 bases). Trimming took off 5 bases at V and 5 bases at J, with 13 bases between the two ends. The CDR3 extends over 13 amino acids. Germline CDR1 and CDR2: SGDLS and YYNGEE.

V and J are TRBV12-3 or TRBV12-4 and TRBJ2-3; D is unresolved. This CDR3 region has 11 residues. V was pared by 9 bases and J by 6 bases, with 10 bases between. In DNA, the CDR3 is TGTGCCAGAGGATTGTGGGATACGCAGTATTTT. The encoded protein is CARGLWDTQYF.

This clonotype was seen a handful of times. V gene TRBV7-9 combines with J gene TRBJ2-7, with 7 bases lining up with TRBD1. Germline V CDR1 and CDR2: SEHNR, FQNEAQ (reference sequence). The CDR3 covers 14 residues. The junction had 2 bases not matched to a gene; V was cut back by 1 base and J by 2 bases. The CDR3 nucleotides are TGTGCCAGCAGCTTAGGGCAGGGGGCCTACGAGCAGTACGTC. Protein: CASSLGQGAYEQYV.

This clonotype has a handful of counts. The CDR3 DNA reads TGTGCCAGCGGCCCTAAACGGGGGTTGGAAGGCTACACCTTC. Protein product: CASGPKRGLEGYTF. V is TRBV12-3 or TRBV12-4 and J is TRBJ1-2; D perhaps matches TRBD1 (5 bases). V lost 8 bases and J lost 8, with 21 bases in between. This CDR3 spans 14 amino acids.

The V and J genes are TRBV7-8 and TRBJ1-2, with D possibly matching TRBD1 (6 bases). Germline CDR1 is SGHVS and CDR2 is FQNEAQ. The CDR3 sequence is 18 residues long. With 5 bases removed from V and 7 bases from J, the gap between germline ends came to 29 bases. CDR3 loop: CASSLTGTGQPLEGGYTF. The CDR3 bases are TGTGCCAGCAGCCTGACCGGGACCGGACAGCCTCTCGAGGGTGGCTACACCTTC. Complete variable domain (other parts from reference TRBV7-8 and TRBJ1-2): GAGVSQSPRYKVAKRGQDVALRCDPISGHVSLFWYQQALGQGPEFLTYFQNEAQLDKSGLPSDRFFAERPEGSVSTLKIQRTQQEDSAVYLCASSLTGTGQPLEGGYTFGSGTRLTVV.

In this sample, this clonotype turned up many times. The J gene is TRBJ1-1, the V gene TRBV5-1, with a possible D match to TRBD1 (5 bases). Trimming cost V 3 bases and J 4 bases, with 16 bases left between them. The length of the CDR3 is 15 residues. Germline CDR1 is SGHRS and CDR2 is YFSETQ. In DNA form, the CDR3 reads TGCGCCAGCAGCTCATTGGGGGTGGGGAGCACTGAAGCTTTCTTT. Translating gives CASSSLGVGSTEAFF.

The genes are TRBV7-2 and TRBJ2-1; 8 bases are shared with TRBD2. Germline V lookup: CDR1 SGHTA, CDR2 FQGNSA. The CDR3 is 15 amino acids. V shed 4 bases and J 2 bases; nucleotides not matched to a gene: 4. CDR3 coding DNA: TGTGCCAGCAGCTCTAGCGGGTCCACCTACAATGAGCAGTTCTTC. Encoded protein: CASSSSGSTYNEQFF.

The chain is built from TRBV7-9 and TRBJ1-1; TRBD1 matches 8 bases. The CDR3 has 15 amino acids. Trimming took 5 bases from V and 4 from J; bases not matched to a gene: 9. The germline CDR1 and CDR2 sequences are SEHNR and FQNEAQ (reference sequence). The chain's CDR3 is CASSTRQGTGTEAFF. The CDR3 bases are TGTGCCAGCAGCACTAGACAGGGGACGGGCACTGAAGCTTTCTTT.

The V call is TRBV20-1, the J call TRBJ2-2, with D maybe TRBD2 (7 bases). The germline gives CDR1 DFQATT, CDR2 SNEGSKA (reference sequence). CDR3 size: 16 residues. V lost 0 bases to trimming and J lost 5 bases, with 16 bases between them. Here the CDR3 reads CSARDPGGGSTGELFF. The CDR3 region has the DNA TGCAGTGCTAGAGATCCTGGGGGGGGCTCAACCGGGGAGCTGTTTTTT.

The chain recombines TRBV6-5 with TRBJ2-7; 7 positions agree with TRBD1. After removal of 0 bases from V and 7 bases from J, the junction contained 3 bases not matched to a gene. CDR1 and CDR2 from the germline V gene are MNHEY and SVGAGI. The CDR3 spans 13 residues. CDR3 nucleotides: TGTGCCAGCAGTTACTCGACAGGGCAGGAGCAGTACTTC. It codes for CASSYSTGQEQYF.

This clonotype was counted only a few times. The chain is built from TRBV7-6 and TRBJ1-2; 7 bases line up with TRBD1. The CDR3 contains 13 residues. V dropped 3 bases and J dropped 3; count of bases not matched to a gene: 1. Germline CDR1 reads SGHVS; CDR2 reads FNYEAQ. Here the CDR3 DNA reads TGTGCCAGCAGCTTCGGGACAGACTATGGCTACACCTTC. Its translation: CASSFGTDYGYTF.

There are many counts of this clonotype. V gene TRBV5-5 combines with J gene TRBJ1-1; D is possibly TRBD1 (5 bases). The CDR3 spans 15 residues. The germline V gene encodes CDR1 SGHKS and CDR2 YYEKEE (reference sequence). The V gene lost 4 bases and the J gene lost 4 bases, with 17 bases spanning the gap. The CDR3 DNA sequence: TGTGCCAGCAGCGAGGGCGCTCCGGGGGGCACTGAAGCTTTCTTT. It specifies CASSEGAPGGTEAFF. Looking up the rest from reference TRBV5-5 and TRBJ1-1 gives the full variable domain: DAGVTQSPTHLIKTRGQQVTLRCSPISGHKSVSWYQQVLGQGPQFIFQYYEKEERGRGNFPDRFSARQFPNYSSELNVNALLLGDSALYLCASSEGAPGGTEAFFGQGTRLTVV.

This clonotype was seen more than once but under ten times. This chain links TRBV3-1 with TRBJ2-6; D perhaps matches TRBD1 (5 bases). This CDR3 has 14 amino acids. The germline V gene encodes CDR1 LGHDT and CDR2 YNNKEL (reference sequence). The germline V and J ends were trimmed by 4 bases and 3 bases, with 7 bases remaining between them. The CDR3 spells CASSLRVGANVLTF. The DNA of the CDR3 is TGTGCCAGCAGCCTCAGGGTTGGGGCCAACGTCCTGACTTTC.

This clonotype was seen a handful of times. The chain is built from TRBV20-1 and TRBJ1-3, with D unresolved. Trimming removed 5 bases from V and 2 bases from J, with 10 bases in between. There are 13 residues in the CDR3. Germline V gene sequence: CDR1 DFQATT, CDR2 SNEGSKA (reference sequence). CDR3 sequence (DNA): TGCAGTGCTGTGAAGGGAACTGGAAACACCATATATTTT. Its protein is CSAVKGTGNTIYF.

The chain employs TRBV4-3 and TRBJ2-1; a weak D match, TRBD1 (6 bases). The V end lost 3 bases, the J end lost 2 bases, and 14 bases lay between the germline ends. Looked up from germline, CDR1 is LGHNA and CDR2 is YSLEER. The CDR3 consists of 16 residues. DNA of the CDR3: TGCGCCAGCAGCCATGAACTAGGGGGAACCTACAATGAGCAGTTCTTC. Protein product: CASSHELGGTYNEQFF.